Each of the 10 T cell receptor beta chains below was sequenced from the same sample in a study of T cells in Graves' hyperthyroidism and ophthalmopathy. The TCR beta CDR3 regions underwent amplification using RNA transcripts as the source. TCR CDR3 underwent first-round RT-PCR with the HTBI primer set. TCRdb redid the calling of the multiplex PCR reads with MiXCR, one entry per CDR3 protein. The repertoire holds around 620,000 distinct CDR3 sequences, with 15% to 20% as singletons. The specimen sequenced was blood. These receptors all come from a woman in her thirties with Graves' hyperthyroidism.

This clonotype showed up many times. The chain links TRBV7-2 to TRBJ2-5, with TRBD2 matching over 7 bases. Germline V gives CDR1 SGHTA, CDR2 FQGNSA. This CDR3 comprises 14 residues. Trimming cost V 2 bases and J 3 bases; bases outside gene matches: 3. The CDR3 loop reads CASSLRTREETQYF. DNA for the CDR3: TGTGCCAGCAGCTTAAGGACTAGAGAAGAGACCCAGTACTTC.

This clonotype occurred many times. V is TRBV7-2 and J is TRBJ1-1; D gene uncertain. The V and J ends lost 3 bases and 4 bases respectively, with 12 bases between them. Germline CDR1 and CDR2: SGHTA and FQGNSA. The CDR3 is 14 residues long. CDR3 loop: CASSFDIGSTEAFF. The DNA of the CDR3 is TGTGCCAGCAGCTTTGATATCGGGAGCACTGAAGCTTTCTTT.

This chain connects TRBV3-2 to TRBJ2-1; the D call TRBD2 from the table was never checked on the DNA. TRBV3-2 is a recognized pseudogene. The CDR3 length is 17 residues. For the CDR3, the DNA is TGTGCCAGCAGCCTGCCCAGCGGGTCCACGTGTTACAATGAGCAGTTCTTC. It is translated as CASSLPSGSTCYNEQFF.

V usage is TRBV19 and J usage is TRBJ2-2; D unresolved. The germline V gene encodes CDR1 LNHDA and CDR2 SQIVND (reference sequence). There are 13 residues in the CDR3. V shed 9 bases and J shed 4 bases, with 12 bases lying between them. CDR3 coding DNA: TGTGCCAGCGAAGTGGGCCTCACCGGGGAGCTGTTTTTT. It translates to CASEVGLTGELFF.

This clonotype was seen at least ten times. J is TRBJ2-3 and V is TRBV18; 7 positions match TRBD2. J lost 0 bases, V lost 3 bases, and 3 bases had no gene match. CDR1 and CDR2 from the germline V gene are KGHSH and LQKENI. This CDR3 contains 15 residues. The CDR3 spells CASSPTTSSTDTQYF. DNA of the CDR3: TGTGCCAGCTCACCCACGACTAGCAGCACAGATACGCAGTATTTT. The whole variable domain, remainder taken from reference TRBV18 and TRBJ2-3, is NAGVMQNPRHLVRRRGQEARLRCSPMKGHSHVYWYRQLPEEGLKFMVYLQKENIIDESGMPKERFSAEFPKEGPSILRIQQVVRGDSAAYFCASSPTTSSTDTQYFGPGTRLTVL.

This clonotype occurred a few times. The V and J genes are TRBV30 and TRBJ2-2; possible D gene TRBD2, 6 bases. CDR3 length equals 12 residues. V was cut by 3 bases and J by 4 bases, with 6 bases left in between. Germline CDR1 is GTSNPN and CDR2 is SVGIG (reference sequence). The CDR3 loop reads CAWRGGTGELFF. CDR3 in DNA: TGTGCCTGGAGGGGGGGCACCGGGGAGCTGTTTTTT.

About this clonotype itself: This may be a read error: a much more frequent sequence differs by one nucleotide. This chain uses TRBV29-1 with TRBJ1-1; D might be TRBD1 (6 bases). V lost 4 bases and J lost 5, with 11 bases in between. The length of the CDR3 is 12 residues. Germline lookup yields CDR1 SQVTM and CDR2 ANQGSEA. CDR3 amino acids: CSVVRGATEAFF. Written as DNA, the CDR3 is TGCAGCGTTGTCAGGGGAGCAACTGAAGCTTTCTTT.

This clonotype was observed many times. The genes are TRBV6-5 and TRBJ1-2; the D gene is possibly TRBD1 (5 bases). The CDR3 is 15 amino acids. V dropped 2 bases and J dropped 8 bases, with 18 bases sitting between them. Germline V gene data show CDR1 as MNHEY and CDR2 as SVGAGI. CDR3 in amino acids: CASSYRAGWREGYTF. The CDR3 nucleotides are TGTGCCAGCAGTTACAGAGCAGGGTGGCGGGAAGGCTACACCTTC.

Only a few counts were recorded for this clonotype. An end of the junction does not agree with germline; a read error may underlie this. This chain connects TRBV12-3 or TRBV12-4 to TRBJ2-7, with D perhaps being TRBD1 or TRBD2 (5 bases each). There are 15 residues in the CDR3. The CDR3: CASGLGTQTSYEQYF. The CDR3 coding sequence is TGTGCCAGCGGTTTGGGGACCCAAACCTCCTACGAGCAGTACTTC.

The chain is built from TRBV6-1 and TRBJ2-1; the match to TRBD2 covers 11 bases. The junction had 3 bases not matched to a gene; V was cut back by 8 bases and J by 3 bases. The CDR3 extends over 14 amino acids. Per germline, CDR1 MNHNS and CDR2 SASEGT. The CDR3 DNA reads TGTGCCAGCGGAACTAGCGGGAGCTACAATGAGCAGTTCTTC. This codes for CASGTSGSYNEQFF.